Presented here are 21 T cell receptor beta chains from one specimen sequenced in a study of CD8+CD57+ T cells in acquired aplastic anemia. Profiling of TCR beta VDJ combinations and CDR3 sequences used genomic DNA as template. One entry per CDR3 protein, called by TCRdb with MiXCR from the reads. The table has about 42,000 distinct CDR3 sequences, approximately 71% seen once. Sequenced material: sorted CD4+, CD8+, or CD8+CD57+ T cells (not recorded which) from PBMCs. The receptor set was obtained from a human donor in good health, serving as a control.

This clonotype was seen repeatedly, ten times or more. The chain carries TRBV9 and TRBJ2-3; maybe TRBD1 (6 bases). Germline assignment: CDR1 SGDLS and CDR2 YYNGEE. This CDR3 region has 14 residues. The V end lost 0 bases, the J end lost 3 bases, and 8 bases lay between the germline ends. CDR3 sequence: CASSVAGTTDTQYF. The CDR3 DNA sequence: TGTGCCAGCAGCGTAGCAGGGACAACAGATACGCAGTATTTT.

The J gene is TRBJ1-6, the V gene TRBV4-2; D gene uncertain. CDR1 is LGHNA and CDR2 is YNFKEQ in the germline V gene. The V end lost 2 bases, the J end lost 7 bases, and 12 bases lay between the germline ends. There are 15 residues in the CDR3. CDR3 loop: CASSQSGQENSPLHF. In DNA, the CDR3 is TGTGCCAGCAGCCAAAGCGGGCAGGAGAATTCACCCCTCCACTTT.

The chain links TRBV2 to TRBJ1-1; D call uncertain. The CDR3 covers 13 residues. Germline V CDR1 and CDR2: SNHLY, FYNNEI. Trimming removed 4 bases at V and 7 bases at J, with 13 bases between. The CDR3 region has the DNA TGTGCCAGCAGTGGAAGGTCGGCCGTTGAAGCTTTCTTT. Protein product: CASSGRSAVEAFF.

This sequence joins TRBV19 and TRBJ2-7; no clear D. V gave up 6 bases and J gave up 4 bases, with 7 bases separating them. Per the germline V gene, CDR1 is LNHDA and CDR2 is SQIVND (reference sequence). The CDR3 is 11 residues long. CDR3 residues: CASSNIYEQYF. The CDR3 coding sequence is TGTGCCAGTAGCAACATATACGAGCAGTACTTC.

The chain combines TRBV6-1 with TRBJ2-2; possible D gene TRBD1, 5 bases. The CDR3 runs to 14 residues. Deletions cut 7 bases from V and 2 bases from J, with 11 bases between. Germline CDR1 MNHNS, CDR2 SASEGT. The CDR3 coding sequence is TGTGCCAGCAAACCGACAGCTAACACCGGGGAGCTGTTTTTT. Protein sequence: CASKPTANTGELFF.

The rearrangement uses TRBV13 and TRBJ2-7, with 7 bases identical to TRBD2. Trimming removed 7 bases from V and 2 bases from J; junction bases left unmatched: 11. In germline, CDR1 is PRHDT, CDR2 FYEKMQ (reference sequence). The CDR3 sequence is 15 residues long. The DNA for the CDR3 is TGTGCCAGCATCCGAGGGGAGGGGAGGCCCTACGAGCAGTACTTC. This gives the protein CASIRGEGRPYEQYF.

This clonotype showed up just a few times. The chain uses TRBV7-2 and TRBJ2-7; the D gene is possibly TRBD1 (5 bases). CDR1 is SGHTA and CDR2 is FQGNSA in the germline V gene. CDR3 size: 13 residues. Trimming stripped 3 bases from V and 2 bases from J, with 8 bases between. For the CDR3, the DNA is TGTGCCAGCAGCTTCGACAGAGCCTACGAGCAGTACTTC. It is translated as CASSFDRAYEQYF.

This clonotype was seen a few times. The rearrangement uses TRBV15 and TRBJ2-7; perhaps TRBD1 as D (5 bases). Germline assignment: CDR1 LNHNV and CDR2 YYDKDF (reference sequence). This CDR3 is 15 amino acids long. V was trimmed by 0 bases and J by 4 bases, leaving 13 bases between them. This CDR3 reads CATSREPGSAYEQYF. The CDR3 DNA is TGTGCCACCAGCAGAGAACCAGGGTCAGCTTACGAGCAGTACTTC.

The V and J genes are TRBV2 and TRBJ1-2; D call uncertain. The ends were cut back, 8 bases at V and 8 bases at J, with 18 bases in the middle. This CDR3 is 13 amino acids long. Germline-derived CDR1 and CDR2 are SNHLY and FYNNEI. CDR3 coding DNA: TGTGCCAGCCTGGCCGGTTTCATGTGGGGCTACACCTTC. The encoded protein is CASLAGFMWGYTF.

This clonotype was seen only a few times. The chain has TRBV15 and TRBJ1-2; D not resolved. Per the germline V gene, CDR1 is LNHNV and CDR2 is YYDKDF (reference sequence). CDR3 length: 14 amino acids. V was clipped by 3 bases and J by 1 base, with 9 bases between them. The CDR3 protein is CATSRAGLNYGYTF. The CDR3 bases are TGTGCCACCAGCAGGGCCGGCCTTAACTATGGCTACACCTTC.

The table lists this clonotype with many counts. V gene TRBV12-3 or TRBV12-4 combines with J gene TRBJ2-2, with TRBD1 identical over 10 bases. This CDR3 is 17 amino acids long. Trimming removed 6 bases from V and 8 bases from J; junction bases left unmatched: 15. CDR3 sequence reads: CASSPPRQGASSGELFF. CDR3 DNA: TGTGCCAGCAGCCCCCCCCGACAGGGGGCCTCCTCTGGGGAGCTGTTTTTT.

The chain links TRBV29-1 to TRBJ2-7, with D possibly matching TRBD1 (5 bases). The CDR3 runs to 14 residues. Deletions cut 1 base from V and 2 bases from J, with 12 bases between. Germline CDR1 reads SQVTM; CDR2 reads ANQGSEA. CDR3 bases: TGCAGCGTTGAAGCTCAGGGCAGGCCCTACGAGCAGTACTTC. Amino acid sequence: CSVEAQGRPYEQYF.

This clonotype has a handful of counts. The chain joins TRBV24-1 to TRBJ2-2; D is possibly TRBD1 or TRBD2 (6 bases each). This CDR3 region has 13 residues. Germline CDR1 is KGHDR and CDR2 is SFDVKD. Between the trimmed V and J ends, which lost 5 bases and 7 bases, there was a span of 10 bases. The CDR3 region is CATSGGADGELFF. For the CDR3, the DNA is TGTGCCACCAGTGGGGGGGCGGACGGGGAGCTGTTTTTT.

This chain joins TRBV7-3 and TRBJ2-3; D unclear. The germline gives CDR1 SGHTA, CDR2 FQGTGA. Trimming took 8 bases from V and 2 from J, leaving 14 bases between them. The CDR3 is 14 residues long. In DNA, the CDR3 is TGTGCCAGCCGACACGTATCGAACACAGATACGCAGTATTTT. Residues: CASRHVSNTDTQYF.

This clonotype was detected once. The chain links TRBV2 to TRBJ2-7; TRBD2 is a possible D gene (6 bases). V was pared by 2 bases and J by 2 bases, with 19 bases between. This CDR3 has 17 amino acids. The germline V gene encodes CDR1 SNHLY and CDR2 FYNNEI. CDR3 bases: TGTGCCAGCAGTGAATTCGGTGTTCTGGGACTTGCCTACGAGCAGTACTTC. It is translated as CASSEFGVLGLAYEQYF.

The chain is built from TRBV2 and TRBJ1-1; the match to TRBD1 covers 8 bases. The trim removed 5 bases at V and 5 bases at J, leaving 7 bases unmatched. The CDR3 is 14 residues long. Germline-derived CDR1 and CDR2 are SNHLY and FYNNEI. CDR3: CASSLQGGGTEAFF. The CDR3 nucleotides are TGTGCCAGCAGTCTACAGGGGGGTGGGACTGAAGCTTTCTTT.

This clonotype is medium-sized in the sample. V gene TRBV20-1 combines with J gene TRBJ1-6; 7 bases align to TRBD1. The CDR3 runs to 14 residues. Germline trimming cut 3 bases from V and 8 bases from J; bases unmatched to any gene: 7. Germline values: CDR1 DFQATT, CDR2 SNEGSKA (reference sequence). CDR3 protein: CSARLGGGDSPLHF. DNA of the CDR3: TGCAGTGCTAGGCTAGGAGGGGGCGATTCACCCCTCCACTTT.

In its sample, this clonotype was seen once. The junction shows a germline mismatch at one end, possibly a read error. The J gene is TRBJ1-4, the V gene TRBV19; 7 nucleotides match TRBD1. The length of the CDR3 is 16 residues. CDR1 and CDR2 (germline): LNHDA, SQIVND (reference sequence). CDR3: CASSPVEGAHNEKLFF. CDR3 in DNA: TGTGCCAGTAGTCCCGTGGAGGGGGCCCATAATGAAAAGCTGTTTTTT. Complete variable domain (other parts from reference TRBV19 and TRBJ1-4): DGGITQSPKYLFRKEGQNVTLSCEQNLNHDAMYWYRQDPGQGLRLIYYSQIVNDFQKGDIAEGYSVSREKKESFPLTVTSAQKNPTAFYLCASSPVEGAHNEKLFFGSGTQLSVL.

The V call is TRBV7-2, the J call TRBJ2-1; 11 bases agree with TRBD1. Trimming at V came to 4 bases and at J to 8 bases, leaving 4 bases not matched to a gene. Germline CDR1 is SGHTA and CDR2 is FQGNSA. CDR3 length: 14 residues. The chain's CDR3 is CASSWDRGRDEQFF. The CDR3 nucleotides are TGTGCCAGCAGCTGGGACAGGGGGAGGGATGAGCAGTTCTTC.

The chain combines TRBV29-1 with TRBJ2-1; D uncertain. The V gene's germline CDR1 is SQVTM and CDR2 ANQGSEA. This CDR3 is 14 amino acids long. The V end was cut by 4 bases, the J end by 3 bases, with 13 bases between. The CDR3 DNA is TGCAGCGTTGCTCTCGGGCGCGACTACAATGAGCAGTTCTTC. This sequence encodes CSVALGRDYNEQFF.

In regard to this clonotype: As the CDR3 is not closed by the conserved phenylalanine or tryptophan, this likely results from a read error. The V and J genes are TRBV11-2 and TRBJ1-6, with a weak D call TRBD1 (6 bases). The CDR3 consists of 19 residues. Germline V gene sequence: CDR1 SGHAT, CDR2 FQNNGV. The CDR3 loop reads CASSLGTPRGQAYYSPLHL. The CDR3 nucleotides read TGTGCCAGCAGCTTAGGGACCCCCAGGGGCCAGGCCTATTATTCGCCCCTCCACTTG.